The rows below give T cell receptor beta chains drawn from one sample of a study of HIV-infected patients and healthy controls. In TCRdb, the 5' RACE reads were re-called with MiXCR into one record per CDR3 protein. The repertoire includes about 15,000 distinct CDR3 sequences, 5.5% to 8% of them detected once, and around 8% sits in the top ten. The sample consisted of blood. These receptors came from an adult in good health. Each CDR3 is given without its conserved first and last residue.

cdr3_aa	v_call	j_call
ASSFLGYTDTQY	TRBV7-2	TRBJ2-3
ASSLVGQGAFSGANVLT	TRBV11-2	TRBJ2-6
ATSDFLRTAWNEQF	TRBV24-1	TRBJ2-1
ASRTTGTGLREQY	TRBV6-2/TRBV6-3	TRBJ2-7
ASSSQGEGTEAF	TRBV5-4	TRBJ1-1
ASSIGQAETQY	TRBV9	TRBJ2-5
ASSLGVGYEQY	TRBV7-3	TRBJ2-7
ASSPSTGGSNQPQH	TRBV6-2/TRBV6-3	TRBJ1-5
ASSTRQDLTDTQY	TRBV9	TRBJ2-3
ASSLTGLFYNEQF	TRBV13	TRBJ2-1
ATSDLQAGSGDTQY	TRBV24-1	TRBJ2-3
ASSLGGGLGAF	TRBV5-5	TRBJ1-1
ASRPGQRHNEQF	TRBV6-2/TRBV6-3	TRBJ2-1
ASSEEVPTGGGSPLH	TRBV2	TRBJ1-6
ASSWAGGGSYEQY	TRBV7-9	TRBJ2-7
ASRWDSRGDIQY	TRBV19	TRBJ2-4
SVTGSGVPYEQY	TRBV20-1	TRBJ2-7
AIAKDGTDNERQF	TRBV10-3	TRBJ2-1
AWSVQEGAFNEQF	TRBV30	TRBJ2-1
ATSDRGPSYEQY	TRBV24-1	TRBJ2-7
SATQGLTSGAGANVLT	TRBV20-1	TRBJ2-6
ASSSRTATQY	TRBV5-6	TRBJ2-3
ASRDRTVQNTEAF	TRBV2	TRBJ1-1
ASSLLQGIYNEQF	TRBV11-2	TRBJ2-1
ASSPPGQHIQETQY	TRBV7-9	TRBJ2-5
ASSNTNTGELF	TRBV18	TRBJ2-2
ASKGWATDTQY	TRBV12-5	TRBJ2-3
ASSVGRQGGYT	TRBV6-2/TRBV6-3	TRBJ1-2
ASTYSHAPGYT	TRBV7-2	TRBJ1-2
ASSLVTGVREKLF	TRBV12-3/TRBV12-4	TRBJ1-4
ASSFRRDYEQY	TRBV12-3/TRBV12-4	TRBJ2-7
SARDPARRSYEQF	TRBV20-1	TRBJ2-1
ASSFLGDNEQF	TRBV5-5	TRBJ2-1
ASSLEGSTDTQY	TRBV5-1	TRBJ2-3
ASSLFLTDTQY	TRBV28	TRBJ2-3
ASTPGADYNEQF	TRBV6-6	TRBJ2-1
AWRPPKGYEQY	TRBV30	TRBJ2-7
ASSFSGGSYNEQF	TRBV7-2	TRBJ2-1
ASRIREFSGEQY	TRBV19	TRBJ2-7
ASNGPNTEAF	TRBV5-4	TRBJ1-1
ASSESTDRGNTIY	TRBV6-1	TRBJ1-3
ATSRTSGPLINEQF	TRBV24-1	TRBJ2-1